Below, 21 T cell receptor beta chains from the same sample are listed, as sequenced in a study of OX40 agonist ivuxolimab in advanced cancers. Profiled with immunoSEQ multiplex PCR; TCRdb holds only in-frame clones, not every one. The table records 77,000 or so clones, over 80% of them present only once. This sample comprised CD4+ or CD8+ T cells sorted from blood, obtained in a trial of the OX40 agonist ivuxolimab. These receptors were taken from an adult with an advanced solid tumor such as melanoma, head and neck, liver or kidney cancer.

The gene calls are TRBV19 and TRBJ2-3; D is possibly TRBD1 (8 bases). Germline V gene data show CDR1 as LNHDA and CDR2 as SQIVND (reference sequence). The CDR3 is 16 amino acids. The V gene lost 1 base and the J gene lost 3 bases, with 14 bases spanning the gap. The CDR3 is CASSIATGGGTDTQYF. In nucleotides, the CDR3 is TGTGCCAGTAGTATAGCCACAGGGGGGGGAACAGATACGCAGTATTTT.

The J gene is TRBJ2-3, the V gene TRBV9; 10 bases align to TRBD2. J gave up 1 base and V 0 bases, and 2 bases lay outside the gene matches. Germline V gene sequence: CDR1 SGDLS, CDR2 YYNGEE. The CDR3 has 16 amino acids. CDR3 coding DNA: TGTGCCAGCAGCGTAGTGCTAGCGGGGGGCACAGATACGCAGTATTTT. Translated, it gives CASSVVLAGGTDTQYF.

The CDR3 coding sequence is TGTGCCAGCAGCTTAGCGCTAGGCAGGGGCCACGAGCAGTACTTC. Translated: CASSLALGRGHEQYF. The rearrangement links TRBV7-9 to TRBJ2-7; TRBD1 might be the D (6 bases). V shed 0 bases and J shed 5 bases, with 14 bases lying between them. The length of the CDR3 is 15 residues. Germline-derived CDR1 and CDR2 are SEHNR and FQNEAQ (reference sequence).

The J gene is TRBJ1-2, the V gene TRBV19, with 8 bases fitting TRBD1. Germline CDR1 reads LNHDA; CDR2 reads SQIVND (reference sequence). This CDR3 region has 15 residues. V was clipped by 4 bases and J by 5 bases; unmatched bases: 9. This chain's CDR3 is CASSTQGVAGYGYTF. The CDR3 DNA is TGTGCCAGTAGTACACAGGGGGTGGCTGGTTATGGCTACACCTTC.

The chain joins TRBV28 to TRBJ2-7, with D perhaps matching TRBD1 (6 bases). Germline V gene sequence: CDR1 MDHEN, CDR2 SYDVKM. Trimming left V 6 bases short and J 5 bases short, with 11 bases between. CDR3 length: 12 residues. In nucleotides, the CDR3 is TGTGCCAGCAGGACACAGGGCGACGAGCAGTACTTC. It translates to CASRTQGDEQYF.

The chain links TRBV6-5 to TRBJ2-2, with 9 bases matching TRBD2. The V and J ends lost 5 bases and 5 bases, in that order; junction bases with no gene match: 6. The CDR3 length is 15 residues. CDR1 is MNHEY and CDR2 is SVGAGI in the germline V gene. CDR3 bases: TGTGCCAGCAGTCGCGGGAGGGCCAGAACCGGGGAGCTGTTTTTT. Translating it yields CASSRGRARTGELFF.

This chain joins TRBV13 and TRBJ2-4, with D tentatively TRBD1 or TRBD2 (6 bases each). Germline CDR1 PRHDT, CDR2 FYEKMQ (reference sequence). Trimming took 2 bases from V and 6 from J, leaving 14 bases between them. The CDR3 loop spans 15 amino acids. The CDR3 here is CASSLYLGGTNIQYF. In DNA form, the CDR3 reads TGTGCCAGCAGCTTATATTTAGGGGGGACAAACATTCAGTACTTC.

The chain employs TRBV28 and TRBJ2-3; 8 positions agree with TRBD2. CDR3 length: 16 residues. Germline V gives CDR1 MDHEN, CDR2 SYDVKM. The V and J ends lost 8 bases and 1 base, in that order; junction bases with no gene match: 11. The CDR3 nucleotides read TGTGCCAGCTCACCTCACGGGGGGGCCGGCACAGATACGCAGTATTTT. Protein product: CASSPHGGAGTDTQYF.

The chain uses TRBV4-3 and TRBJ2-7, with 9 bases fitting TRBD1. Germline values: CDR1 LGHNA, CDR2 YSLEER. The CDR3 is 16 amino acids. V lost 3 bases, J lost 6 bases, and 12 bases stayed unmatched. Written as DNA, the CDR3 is TGCGCCAGCAGCCATCTCCTGGGACAGGGAGGGACCGAGCAGTACTTC. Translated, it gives CASSHLLGQGGTEQYF.

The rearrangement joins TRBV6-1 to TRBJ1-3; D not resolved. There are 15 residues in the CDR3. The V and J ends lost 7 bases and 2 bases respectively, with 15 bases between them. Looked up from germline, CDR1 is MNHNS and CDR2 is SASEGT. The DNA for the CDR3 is TGTGCCAGCAAGGTGGGAGTCGGCCCTGGAAACACCATATATTTT. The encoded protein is CASKVGVGPGNTIYF.

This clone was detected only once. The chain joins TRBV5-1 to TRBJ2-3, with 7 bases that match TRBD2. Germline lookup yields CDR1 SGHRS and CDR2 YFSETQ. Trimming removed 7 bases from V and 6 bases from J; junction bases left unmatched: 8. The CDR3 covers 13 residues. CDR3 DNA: TGCGCCAGCGGGGAGGGGCCATCGGATACGCAGTATTTT. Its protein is CASGEGPSDTQYF.

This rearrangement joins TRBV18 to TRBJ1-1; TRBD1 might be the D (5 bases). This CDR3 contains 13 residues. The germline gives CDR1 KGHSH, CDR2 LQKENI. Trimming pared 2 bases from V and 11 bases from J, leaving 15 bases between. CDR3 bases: TGTGCCAGCTCACCAGGGACCGTCAACGGGGCTTTCTTT. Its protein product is CASSPGTVNGAFF. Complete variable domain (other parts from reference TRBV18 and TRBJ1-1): NAGVMQNPRHLVRRRGQEARLRCSPMKGHSHVYWYRQLPEEGLKFMVYLQKENIIDESGMPKERFSAEFPKEGPSILRIQQVVRGDSAAYFCASSPGTVNGAFFGQGTRLTVV.

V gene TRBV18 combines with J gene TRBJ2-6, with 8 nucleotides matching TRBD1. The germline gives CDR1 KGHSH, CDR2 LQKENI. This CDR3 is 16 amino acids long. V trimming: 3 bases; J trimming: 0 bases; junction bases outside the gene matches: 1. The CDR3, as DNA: TGTGCCAGCTCACCGGGACAGGTCTCTGGGGCCAACGTCCTGACTTTC. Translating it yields CASSPGQVSGANVLTF.

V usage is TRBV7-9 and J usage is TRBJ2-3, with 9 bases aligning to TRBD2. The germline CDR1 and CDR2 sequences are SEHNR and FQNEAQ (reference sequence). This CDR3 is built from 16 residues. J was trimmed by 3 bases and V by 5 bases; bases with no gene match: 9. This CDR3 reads CASSLQAGGGTDTQYF. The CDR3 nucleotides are TGTGCCAGCAGCCTTCAAGCGGGAGGAGGTACAGATACGCAGTATTTT.

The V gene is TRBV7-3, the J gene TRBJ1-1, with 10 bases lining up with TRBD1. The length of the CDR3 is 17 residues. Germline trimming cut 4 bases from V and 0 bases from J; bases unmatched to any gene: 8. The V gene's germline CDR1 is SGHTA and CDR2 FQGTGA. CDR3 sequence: CASSSLGGTGVNTEAFF. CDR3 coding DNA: TGTGCCAGCAGCTCTTTAGGGGGGACAGGGGTGAACACTGAAGCTTTCTTT.

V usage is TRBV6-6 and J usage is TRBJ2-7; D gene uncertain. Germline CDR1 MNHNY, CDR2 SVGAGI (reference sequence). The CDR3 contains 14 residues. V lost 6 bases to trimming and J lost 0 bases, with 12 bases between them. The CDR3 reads CASSDQTASYEQYF. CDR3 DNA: TGTGCCAGCAGCGACCAGACGGCCTCCTACGAGCAGTACTTC.

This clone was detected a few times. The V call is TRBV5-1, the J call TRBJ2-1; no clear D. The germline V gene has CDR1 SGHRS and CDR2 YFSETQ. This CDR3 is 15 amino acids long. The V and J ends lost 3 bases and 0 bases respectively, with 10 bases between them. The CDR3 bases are TGCGCCAGCAGCTCGGACGCGAGCTCCTACAATGAGCAGTTCTTC. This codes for CASSSDASSYNEQFF.

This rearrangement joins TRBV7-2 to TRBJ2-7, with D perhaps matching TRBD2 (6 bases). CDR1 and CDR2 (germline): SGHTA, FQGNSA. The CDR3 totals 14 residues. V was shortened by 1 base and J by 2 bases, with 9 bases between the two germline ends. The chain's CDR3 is CASSLDSGTYEQYF. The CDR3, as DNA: TGTGCCAGCAGCTTAGATAGCGGTACCTACGAGCAGTACTTC.

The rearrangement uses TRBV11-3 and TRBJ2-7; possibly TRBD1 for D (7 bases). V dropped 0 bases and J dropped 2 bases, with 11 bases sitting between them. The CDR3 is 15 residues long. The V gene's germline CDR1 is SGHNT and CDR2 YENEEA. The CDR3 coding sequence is TGTGCCAGCAGCTTAGACGGGGGACAGACCTACGAGCAGTACTTC. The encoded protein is CASSLDGGQTYEQYF.

The CDR3 nucleotides read TGTGCCAGCAGTGAAGCGCTTCGGCCCCCAACCTTC. It is translated as CASSEALRPPTF. The chain joins TRBV2 to TRBJ1-2; D is unresolved. This CDR3 has 12 residues. V lost 0 bases, J lost 14 bases, and 13 bases lay in between. From germline, CDR1 is SNHLY and CDR2 FYNNEI.

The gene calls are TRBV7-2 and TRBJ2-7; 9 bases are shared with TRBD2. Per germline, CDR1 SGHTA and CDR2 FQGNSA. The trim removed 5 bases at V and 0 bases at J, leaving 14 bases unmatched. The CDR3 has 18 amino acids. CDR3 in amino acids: CASSLGGTSGFNSYEQYF. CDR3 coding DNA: TGTGCCAGCAGCCTCGGGGGCACTAGCGGGTTCAACTCCTACGAGCAGTACTTC.